A single sample gave rise to the 21 T cell receptor beta chains below, sequenced in a study of blood T cell repertoires in COVID-19. Here immunoSEQ multiplex PCR was the method, and the copy in TCRdb shows in-frame clones only, minus some. The sample carries about 88,000 clones, over 70% recorded once. The sample comprised peripheral blood. The receptors derive from a man aged 80 or over with acute or convalescent COVID-19.

As concerns this clone: Other DNA sequences in this specimen translate into the identical CDR3. The chain has TRBV7-3 and TRBJ2-1; D remains unclear. Germline lookup yields CDR1 SGHTA and CDR2 FQGTGA. Trimming removed 5 bases at V and 2 bases at J, with 7 bases between. The CDR3 runs to 13 residues. CDR3 in DNA: TGTGCCAGCAGCCCCGGTACCTACAATGAGCAGTTCTTC. Protein: CASSPGTYNEQFF.

The CDR3 spells CASSQEGSFISGNTIYF. The CDR3 DNA reads as TGTGCCAGCAGCCAAGAGGGCAGCTTTATCTCTGGAAACACCATATATTTT. The rearrangement links TRBV3-1 (or the pseudogene TRBV3-2) to TRBJ1-3; D ambiguous. V was pared by 0 bases and J by 0 bases, with 12 bases between. Germline CDR1 reads LGHDT; CDR2 reads YNNKEL (reference sequence). The CDR3 runs to 17 residues.

The V call is TRBV28, the J call TRBJ2-6; no reliable D call. Trimming pared 3 bases from V and 0 bases from J, leaving 6 bases between. The CDR3 length is 15 residues. The V gene's germline CDR1 is MDHEN and CDR2 SYDVKM. CDR3 in amino acids: CASSFEHSGANVLTF. CDR3 DNA sequence: TGTGCCAGCAGTTTCGAGCACTCTGGGGCCAACGTCCTGACTTTC.

The genes are TRBV7-8 and TRBJ1-6; D is unresolved. This CDR3 spans 15 amino acids. Germline V gene sequence: CDR1 SGHVS, CDR2 FQNEAQ. Trimming cost V 5 bases and J 0 bases, with 8 bases left between them. This CDR3 is CASSKTGSYNSPLHF. CDR3 DNA: TGTGCCAGCAGCAAAACGGGCTCCTATAATTCACCCCTCCACTTT. The variable domain in full, completed from reference TRBV7-8 and TRBJ1-6, reads GAGVSQSPRYKVAKRGQDVALRCDPISGHVSLFWYQQALGQGPEFLTYFQNEAQLDKSGLPSDRFFAERPEGSVSTLKIQRTQQEDSAVYLCASSKTGSYNSPLHFGNGTRLTVT.

The V call is TRBV6-2 or TRBV6-3, the J call TRBJ1-1, with D perhaps matching TRBD1 (5 bases). The CDR3 length is 15 residues. Germline V gene sequence: CDR1 MNHEY, CDR2 SVGEGT. V was shortened by 1 base and J by 8 bases, with 17 bases between the two germline ends. For the CDR3, the DNA is TGTGCCAGCAGTTACTTTGGGGCAGATTCTGCCGAAGCTTTCTTT. This encodes CASSYFGADSAEAFF.

The chain joins TRBV5-1 to TRBJ1-2, with 7 bases fitting TRBD1. V shed 4 bases, J shed 4 bases, and the junction held 7 bases outside the gene matches. There are 14 residues in the CDR3. Germline V gene sequence: CDR1 SGHRS, CDR2 YFSETQ. In DNA form, the CDR3 reads TGCGCCAGCAGCCCACAGGGGAACTTCTATGGCTACACCTTC. It yields the protein CASSPQGNFYGYTF.

The CDR3 DNA sequence: TGTGCCAGCAGCTTACAGGTACCCTACTACGAGCAGTACTTC. Amino acids: CASSLQVPYYEQYF. V gene TRBV7-9 combines with J gene TRBJ2-7, with D hard to call. Germline loops: CDR1 SEHNR, CDR2 FQNEAQ (reference sequence). V was pared by 2 bases and J by 3 bases, with 11 bases between. This CDR3 spans 14 amino acids.

This chain connects TRBV5-1 to TRBJ1-3, with D possibly TRBD1 on 6 matching bases. The CDR3 extends over 17 amino acids. Germline-derived CDR1 and CDR2 are SGHRS and YFSETQ. Deletions cut 0 bases from V and 2 bases from J, with 15 bases between. CDR3 residues: CASSLARGGETGNTIYF. The CDR3 nucleotides read TGCGCCAGCAGCTTGGCCCGGGGGGGCGAGACTGGAAACACCATATATTTT.

V is TRBV7-2 and J is TRBJ2-7; TRBD1 agrees at 10 bases. The V gene's germline CDR1 is SGHTA and CDR2 FQGNSA. V lost 7 bases, J lost 1 base, and 10 bases stayed unmatched. CDR3 length: 16 residues. The CDR3 DNA follows: TGTGCCAGCATCGCCAACCCGGGACAGGGGTCCTACGAGCAGTACTTC. Translated, it gives CASIANPGQGSYEQYF.

This sequence joins TRBV3-1 (or the pseudogene TRBV3-2) and TRBJ2-1; 11 bases fit TRBD2. Germline V lookup: CDR1 LGHDT, CDR2 YNNKEL (reference sequence). V was pared by 0 bases and J by 3 bases, with 7 bases of the junction left unmatched. The CDR3 spans 18 residues. The CDR3 sequence: CASSQDEGLADIYNEQFF. The CDR3 nucleotides are TGTGCCAGCAGCCAAGATGAGGGACTAGCGGATATCTACAATGAGCAGTTCTTC.

The chain links TRBV7-9 to TRBJ1-1; D might be TRBD1 (5 bases). The CDR3 loop spans 18 amino acids. With 6 bases removed from V and 6 bases from J, the gap between germline ends came to 29 bases. Germline CDR1 reads SEHNR; CDR2 reads FQNEAQ (reference sequence). The chain's CDR3 is CASRPIGGLSGAIAEAFF. CDR3 coding DNA: TGTGCCAGCAGACCCATTGGAGGGTTGAGCGGGGCAATCGCTGAAGCTTTCTTT. Based on the CDR3 plus reference TRBV7-9 and TRBJ1-1, the full variable domain is DTGVSQNPRHKITKRGQNVTFRCDPISEHNRLYWYRQTLGQGPEFLTYFQNEAQLEKSRLLSDRFSAERPKGSFSTLEIQRTEQGDSAMYLCASRPIGGLSGAIAEAFFGQGTRLTVV.

This chain uses TRBV7-2 with TRBJ2-1, with 15 positions matching TRBD2. The CDR3 is 17 residues long. The ends lost 1 base at V and 2 bases at J; junction bases unmatched: 0. In germline, CDR1 is SGHTA, CDR2 FQGNSA. CDR3 amino acids: CASSLGTSGRAYNEQFF. The CDR3 nucleotides are TGTGCCAGCAGCTTAGGGACTAGCGGGAGGGCCTACAATGAGCAGTTCTTC.

This clone came up a few times. The chain carries TRBV3-1 (or the pseudogene TRBV3-2) and TRBJ2-2; tentatively, D is TRBD2 (6 bases). The CDR3 consists of 16 residues. Looked up from germline, CDR1 is LGHDT and CDR2 is YNNKEL (reference sequence). The ends were cut back, 5 bases at V and 0 bases at J, with 13 bases in the middle. In DNA, the CDR3 is TGTGCCAGCAGCGCTAGGAGGGCCTCGAACACCGGGGAGCTGTTTTTT. Translating gives CASSARRASNTGELFF.

The V and J genes are TRBV6-1 and TRBJ2-2; D is undetermined. Germline V gene data show CDR1 as MNHNS and CDR2 as SASEGT. The CDR3 totals 15 residues. The V end lost 2 bases, the J end lost 4 bases, and 11 bases lay between the germline ends. CDR3 nucleotide sequence: TGTGCCAGCAGTGAACGGCCAGGAAGCACCGGGGAGCTGTTTTTT. Its protein product is CASSERPGSTGELFF.

The V call is TRBV6-1, the J call TRBJ1-6; D call uncertain. The CDR3 consists of 10 residues. V was cut by 2 bases and J by 14 bases, with 4 bases left in between. The V gene's germline CDR1 is MNHNS and CDR2 SASEGT. This CDR3 is CASSEFSLHF. In nucleotides, the CDR3 is TGTGCCAGCAGTGAATTCTCCCTCCACTTT.

This clone was detected ten times or more. The V and J genes are TRBV27 and TRBJ2-7; weak D call: TRBD2 (5 bases). In germline, CDR1 is MNHEY, CDR2 SMNVEV (reference sequence). Between the trimmed V and J ends, which lost 5 bases and 7 bases, there was a span of 21 bases. This CDR3 is 15 amino acids long. The CDR3 loop reads CASSRGPPRDWEQYF. The DNA for the CDR3 is TGTGCCAGCAGTCGCGGGCCCCCAAGGGATTGGGAGCAGTACTTC.

The chain employs TRBV29-1 and TRBJ1-1; possible D gene TRBD1, 5 bases. CDR3 length: 13 residues. V was pared by 4 bases and J by 2 bases, with 11 bases between. Germline V lookup: CDR1 SQVTM, CDR2 ANQGSEA. The CDR3 here is CSVAAQGNTEAFF. CDR3 in DNA: TGCAGCGTTGCTGCGCAGGGAAACACTGAAGCTTTCTTT.

V is TRBV7-2 and J is TRBJ1-1, with a possible D match to TRBD1 (6 bases). Germline loops: CDR1 SGHTA, CDR2 FQGNSA. This CDR3 comprises 15 residues. V dropped 4 bases and J dropped 2 bases, with 14 bases sitting between them. This chain's CDR3 is CASSSGGPVNTEAFF. The CDR3 region has the DNA TGTGCCAGCAGCTCCGGGGGGCCTGTAAACACTGAAGCTTTCTTT.

The chain uses TRBV19 and TRBJ1-1; 7 bases agree with TRBD1. Trimming cost V 5 bases and J 1 base; bases outside gene matches: 7. Germline CDR1 reads LNHDA; CDR2 reads SQIVND (reference sequence). The CDR3 has 15 residues. In nucleotides, the CDR3 is TGTGCCAGTAGTTTAAGGGGGCTAGGGAACACTGAAGCTTTCTTT. Translating it yields CASSLRGLGNTEAFF.

The chain carries TRBV19 and TRBJ1-2, with D maybe TRBD1 (5 bases). The CDR3 extends over 14 amino acids. V lost 7 bases to trimming and J lost 1 base, with 13 bases between them. The V gene's germline CDR1 is LNHDA and CDR2 SQIVND (reference sequence). The CDR3 protein is CASKGGTVNYGYTF. For the CDR3, the DNA is TGTGCCAGTAAGGGAGGGACGGTTAACTATGGCTACACCTTC.

The rearrangement joins TRBV15 to TRBJ2-2; 9 positions match TRBD2. Trimming took 5 bases from V and 5 from J; bases not matched to a gene: 12. Germline lookup yields CDR1 LNHNV and CDR2 YYDKDF (reference sequence). This CDR3 contains 17 residues. The CDR3 coding sequence is TGTGCCACCAGCGGGTATAGCGGGAGAGCAGAGACCGGGGAGCTGTTTTTT. Amino acids: CATSGYSGRAETGELFF.